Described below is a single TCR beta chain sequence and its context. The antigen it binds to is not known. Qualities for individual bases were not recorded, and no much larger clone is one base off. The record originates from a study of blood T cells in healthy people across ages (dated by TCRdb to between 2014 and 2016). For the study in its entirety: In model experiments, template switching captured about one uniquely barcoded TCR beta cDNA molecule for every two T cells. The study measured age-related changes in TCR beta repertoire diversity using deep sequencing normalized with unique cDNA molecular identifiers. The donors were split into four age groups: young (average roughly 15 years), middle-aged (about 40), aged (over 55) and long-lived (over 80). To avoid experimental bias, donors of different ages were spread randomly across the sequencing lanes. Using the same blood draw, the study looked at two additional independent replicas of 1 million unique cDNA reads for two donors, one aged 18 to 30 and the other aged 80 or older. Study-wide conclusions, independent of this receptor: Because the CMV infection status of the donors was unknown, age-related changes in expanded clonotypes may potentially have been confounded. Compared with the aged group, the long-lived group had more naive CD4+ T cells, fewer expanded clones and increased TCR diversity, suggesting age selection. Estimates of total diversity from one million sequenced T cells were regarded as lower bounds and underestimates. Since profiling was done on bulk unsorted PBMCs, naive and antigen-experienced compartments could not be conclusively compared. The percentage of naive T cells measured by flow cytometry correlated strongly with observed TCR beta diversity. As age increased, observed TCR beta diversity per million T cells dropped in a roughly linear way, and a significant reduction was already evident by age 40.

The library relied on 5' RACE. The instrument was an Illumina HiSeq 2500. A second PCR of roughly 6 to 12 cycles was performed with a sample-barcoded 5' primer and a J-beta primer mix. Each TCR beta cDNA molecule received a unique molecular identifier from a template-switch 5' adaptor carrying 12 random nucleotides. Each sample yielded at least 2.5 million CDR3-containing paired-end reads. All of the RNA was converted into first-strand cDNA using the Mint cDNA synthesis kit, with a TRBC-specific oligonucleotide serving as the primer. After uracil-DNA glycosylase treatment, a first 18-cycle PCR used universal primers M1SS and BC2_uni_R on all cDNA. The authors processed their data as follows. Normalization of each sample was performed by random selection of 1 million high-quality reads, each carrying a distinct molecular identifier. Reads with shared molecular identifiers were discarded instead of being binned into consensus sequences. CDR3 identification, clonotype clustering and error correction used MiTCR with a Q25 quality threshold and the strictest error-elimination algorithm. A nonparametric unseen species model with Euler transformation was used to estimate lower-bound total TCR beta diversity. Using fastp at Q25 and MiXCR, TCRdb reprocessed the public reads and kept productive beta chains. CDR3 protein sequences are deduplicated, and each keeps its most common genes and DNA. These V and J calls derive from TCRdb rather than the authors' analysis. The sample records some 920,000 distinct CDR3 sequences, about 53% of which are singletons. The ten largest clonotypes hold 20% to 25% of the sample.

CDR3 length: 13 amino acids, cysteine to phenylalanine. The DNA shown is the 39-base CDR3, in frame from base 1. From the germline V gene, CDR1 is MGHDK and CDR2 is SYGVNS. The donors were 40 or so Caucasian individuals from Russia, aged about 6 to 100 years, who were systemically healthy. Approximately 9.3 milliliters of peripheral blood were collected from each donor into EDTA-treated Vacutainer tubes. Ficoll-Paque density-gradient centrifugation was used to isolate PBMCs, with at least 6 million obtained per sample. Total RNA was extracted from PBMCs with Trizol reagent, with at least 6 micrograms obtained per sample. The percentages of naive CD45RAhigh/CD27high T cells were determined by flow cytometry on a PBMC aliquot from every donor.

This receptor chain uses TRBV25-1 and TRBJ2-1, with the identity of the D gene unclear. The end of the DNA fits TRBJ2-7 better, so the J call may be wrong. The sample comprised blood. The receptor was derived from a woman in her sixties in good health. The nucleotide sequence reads TGTGCCAGCAGTGAGAACTCCTACAATGAGCAGTACTTC. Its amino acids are CASSENSYNEQYF.